Described below is a single T cell receptor beta chain sequence and its context. V gave up 0 bases and J gave up 11 bases, with 10 bases separating them. This CDR3 is built from 12 residues. The sample originates from a study of T-cell memory formation after mild COVID-19. TCRdb independently ran MiXCR on the 5' RACE reads; one entry per CDR3 protein. The sample consists of under 300,000 distinct CDR3 sequences, 8% to 9% of them appearing once. The chain carries TRBV12-3 or TRBV12-4 and TRBJ1-1, with D unclear. Sequenced material: PBMCs or a T cell subset sorted from them (not recorded which). The receptor was derived from a man aged 18 to 29 who had mild COVID-19 (a few samples of this study predate the infection). Cell type and time point are not known. CDR3 in DNA: TGTGCCAGCAGTTTAGCACGGACCGGGGCTTTCTTT. Translated, it gives CASSLARTGAFF.